These 7 T cell receptor beta chains were sequenced from one sample in a study of T cells of healthy individuals. Using its own MiXCR run on the 5' RACE reads, TCRdb lists one record per CDR3 protein. The table has 63,000 or so distinct CDR3 sequences, under 20% seen once. The receptors were gathered from a human donor in good health.

The rearrangement joins TRBV12-3 or TRBV12-4 to TRBJ2-5; possible D gene TRBD1, 7 bases. V dropped 6 bases and J dropped 5 bases, with 13 bases sitting between them. The CDR3 has 13 amino acids. The CDR3 region has the DNA TGTGCCAGCAGGGAGGGACAGATCGAGACCCAGTACTTC. Translated, it gives CASREGQIETQYF.

Concerning this clonotype: A much larger clone sits a single nucleotide away, making a read error possible. The rearrangement uses TRBV7-9 and TRBJ1-2; D ambiguous. CDR3 size: 13 residues. The V and J ends lost 3 bases and 5 bases respectively, with 10 bases between them. Germline loops: CDR1 SEHNR, CDR2 FQNEAQ (reference sequence). The DNA for the CDR3 is TGTGCCAGCAGCTTCTTGGACCCTTATGGCTACACCTTC. It codes for CASSFLDPYGYTF.

J is TRBJ2-1 and V is TRBV18; perhaps TRBD2 as D (5 bases). This CDR3 contains 15 residues. The ends were cut back, 3 bases at V and 5 bases at J, with 14 bases in the middle. Germline V gene data show CDR1 as KGHSH and CDR2 as LQKENI. The CDR3 protein is CASSPPSLPHNEQFF. The CDR3 nucleotides are TGTGCCAGCTCACCCCCTAGCCTCCCCCACAATGAGCAGTTCTTC.

Only a few counts were recorded for this clonotype. The gene calls are TRBV6-1 and TRBJ1-1; tentatively, D is TRBD1 (6 bases). From germline, CDR1 is MNHNS and CDR2 SASEGT. Trimming took off 2 bases at V and 1 base at J, with 8 bases between the two ends. This CDR3 is 14 amino acids long. CDR3 region: CASSERGQNTEAFF. The CDR3 region has the DNA TGTGCCAGCAGTGAAAGGGGACAGAACACTGAAGCTTTCTTT.

The gene calls are TRBV4-3 and TRBJ2-7; no definite D call. Germline CDR1 and CDR2: LGHNA and YSLEER. The CDR3 runs 15 residues. Trimming stripped 1 base from V and 4 bases from J, with 14 bases between. CDR3 sequence (DNA): TGCGCCAGCAGCCAAGGCCTACATACTTTATACGAGCAGTACTTC. Its translation: CASSQGLHTLYEQYF.

This clonotype has at least ten counts. The V call is TRBV28, the J call TRBJ2-5; 9 nucleotides line up with TRBD2. The CDR3 has 14 residues. V lost 5 bases to trimming and J lost 4 bases; unmatched junction nucleotides: 5. CDR1 MDHEN and CDR2 SYDVKM come from the germline V gene. The CDR3: CASSSGTSLETQYF. In DNA, the CDR3 is TGTGCCAGCAGTAGCGGGACTAGCTTAGAGACCCAGTACTTC. The full variable domain, with the rest looked up from reference TRBV28 and TRBJ2-5, is DVKVTQSSRYLVKRTGEKVFLECVQDMDHENMFWYRQDPGLGLRLIYFSYDVKMKEKGDIPEGYSVSREKKERFSLILESASTNQTSMYLCASSSGTSLETQYFGPGTRLLVL.

This clonotype was counted a single time. This chain links TRBV27 with TRBJ2-3, with unresolved D. The CDR3 runs to 15 residues. V was shortened by 2 bases and J by 7 bases, with 16 bases between the two germline ends. In germline, CDR1 is MNHEY, CDR2 SMNVEV (reference sequence). DNA of the CDR3: TGTGCCAGCAGTTTAAGGGCAGGTTCTATCAATACGCAGTATTTT. Encoded protein: CASSLRAGSINTQYF.